This is a list of T cell receptor beta chains from one sample in a study of T-cell reconstitution after alpha-beta-depleted transplantation in children. TCRdb analysed the PCR reads with MiXCR anew, one entry per CDR3 protein. Of fewer than 250,000 distinct CDR3 sequences in the sample, around a sixth are singletons; the top ten hold 35% to 50%. Material: PBMCs, mostly from graft donor cells, obtained 360 days after TCRalphabeta/CD19-depleted stem cell transplant. These receptors were obtained from a male patient between 2 and 10 years old who had a stem cell transplant for acute lymphoblastic leukemia, so the T cells may come from the graft donor. Each CDR3 is given with its conserved first and last residue. The order of the fields is V gene, D gene, J gene, clone size, CDR3 protein, CDR3 DNA. A D gene is named only where the DNA matches it firmly. Size tells how often a clone was seen (once, few, many) or the class of an expanded clone, and some rows leave it out.

v_call: TRBV7-9
d_call: -
j_call: TRBJ2-5
clone_size: few
cdr3_aa: CASSPRDNEETQYF
cdr3_nt: TGTGCCAGCAGCCCCCGGGACAACGAAGAGACCCAGTACTTC

v_call: TRBV5-1
d_call: -
j_call: TRBJ2-7
clone_size: -
cdr3_aa: CASSSTGQNYEQYF
cdr3_nt: TGCGCCAGCAGCTCAACGGGACAAAACTACGAGCAGTACTTC

v_call: TRBV20-1
d_call: -
j_call: TRBJ1-1
clone_size: few
cdr3_aa: CSARSYTEAFF
cdr3_nt: TGCAGTGCTAGATCTTACACTGAAGCTTTCTTT

v_call: TRBV4-3
d_call: TRBD1
j_call: TRBJ1-3
clone_size: few
cdr3_aa: CASSRNSRGPGNTIYF
cdr3_nt: TGCGCCAGCAGCCGGAACTCGAGGGGGCCTGGAAACACCATATATTTT

v_call: TRBV29-1
d_call: -
j_call: TRBJ2-5
clone_size: few
cdr3_aa: CSGWQETQYF
cdr3_nt: TGCAGCGGGTGGCAAGAGACCCAGTACTTC

v_call: TRBV14
d_call: -
j_call: TRBJ1-5
clone_size: -
cdr3_aa: CASSPKGQPQHF
cdr3_nt: TGTGCCAGCAGCCCAAAGGGACAGCCCCAGCATTTT

v_call: TRBV28
d_call: TRBD2
j_call: TRBJ2-7
clone_size: few
cdr3_aa: CASRTSGSYEQYF
cdr3_nt: TGTGCCAGCAGGACTAGCGGCTCCTACGAGCAGTACTTC

v_call: TRBV6-1
d_call: TRBD2
j_call: TRBJ2-7
clone_size: -
cdr3_aa: CASSRTSGGAYEQYF
cdr3_nt: TGTGCCAGCAGCCGTACTAGCGGGGGGGCCTACGAGCAGTACTTC

v_call: TRBV4-1
d_call: -
j_call: TRBJ2-7
clone_size: few
cdr3_aa: CASRLGGRDSNEQYF
cdr3_nt: TGCGCCAGCAGACTGGGGGGCAGGGATTCCAACGAGCAGTACTTC

v_call: TRBV28
d_call: TRBD2
j_call: TRBJ2-2
clone_size: -
cdr3_aa: CASSAIQRDLNTGELFF
cdr3_nt: TGTGCCAGCAGTGCCATCCAGCGGGACTTGAACACCGGGGAGCTGTTTTTT

v_call: TRBV6-5
d_call: TRBD2
j_call: TRBJ2-1
clone_size: -
cdr3_aa: CASSLEAGGYHEQFF
cdr3_nt: TGTGCCAGCAGTTTAGAAGCGGGGGGGTACCATGAGCAGTTCTTC

v_call: TRBV6-1
d_call: -
j_call: TRBJ2-5
clone_size: -
cdr3_aa: CASKNSRQETQYF
cdr3_nt: TGTGCCAGCAAGAATAGTAGGCAAGAGACCCAGTACTTC

v_call: TRBV12-3/TRBV12-4
d_call: -
j_call: TRBJ1-5
clone_size: -
cdr3_aa: CASSLFQESNQPQHF
cdr3_nt: TGTGCCAGCAGTTTATTCCAGGAAAGCAATCAGCCCCAGCATTTT

v_call: TRBV5-6
d_call: -
j_call: TRBJ1-2
clone_size: few
cdr3_aa: CASSLWSPGPYGYTF
cdr3_nt: TGTGCCAGCAGCTTGTGGTCACCTGGGCCCTATGGCTACACCTTC

v_call: TRBV12-3/TRBV12-4
d_call: -
j_call: TRBJ2-4
clone_size: -
cdr3_aa: CASSLGGRRDIQYF
cdr3_nt: TGTGCCAGCAGTTTAGGGGGCAGGCGGGACATTCAGTACTTC

v_call: TRBV20-1
d_call: -
j_call: TRBJ2-2
clone_size: few
cdr3_aa: CSARVLRGMNTGELFF
cdr3_nt: TGCAGTGCTAGAGTTTTAAGGGGTATGAACACCGGGGAGCTGTTTTTT

v_call: TRBV6-5
d_call: TRBD1
j_call: TRBJ2-7
clone_size: -
cdr3_aa: CASSSGTEVPYYEQYF
cdr3_nt: TGTGCCAGCAGTTCCGGGACAGAGGTTCCCTACTACGAGCAGTACTTC

v_call: TRBV12-3/TRBV12-4
d_call: TRBD2
j_call: TRBJ2-2
clone_size: few
cdr3_aa: CASSFQRGGSGELFF
cdr3_nt: TGTGCCAGCAGTTTTCAGCGGGGGGGTTCAGGGGAGCTGTTTTTT

v_call: TRBV20-1
d_call: -
j_call: TRBJ2-5
clone_size: few
cdr3_aa: CSAPGPNGVTQYF
cdr3_nt: TGCAGTGCACCCGGTCCCAATGGGGTGACCCAGTACTTC

v_call: TRBV12-3/TRBV12-4
d_call: -
j_call: TRBJ1-4
clone_size: few
cdr3_aa: CASSLALTATNEKLFF
cdr3_nt: TGTGCCAGCAGTTTAGCGCTTACTGCAACTAATGAAAAACTGTTTTTT

v_call: TRBV5-1
d_call: -
j_call: TRBJ2-3
clone_size: -
cdr3_aa: CASSLGGLPDTQYF
cdr3_nt: TGCGCCAGCAGCTTAGGGGGTTTGCCAGATACGCAGTATTTT

v_call: TRBV3-1
d_call: -
j_call: TRBJ1-3
clone_size: few
cdr3_aa: CASSAPGTVNTIYF
cdr3_nt: TGTGCCAGCAGCGCCCCCGGAACGGTGAACACCATATATTTT

v_call: TRBV20-1
d_call: TRBD1
j_call: TRBJ1-6
clone_size: -
cdr3_aa: CSARGGDRVNSPLHF
cdr3_nt: TGCAGTGCTAGAGGGGGGGACAGGGTAAATTCACCCCTCCACTTT

v_call: TRBV7-8
d_call: TRBD2
j_call: TRBJ2-1
clone_size: once
cdr3_aa: CASSLGRLAGEKYNEQFF
cdr3_nt: TGTGCCAGCAGCTTAGGGAGACTAGCGGGGGAAAAATACAATGAGCAGTTCTTC

v_call: TRBV4-3
d_call: TRBD1
j_call: TRBJ2-2
clone_size: -
cdr3_aa: CASSRGQGGTGELFF
cdr3_nt: TGCGCCAGCAGCCGAGGACAGGGAGGCACCGGGGAGCTGTTTTTT

v_call: TRBV19
d_call: TRBD2
j_call: TRBJ2-3
clone_size: -
cdr3_aa: CASSILAGVQPTDTQYF
cdr3_nt: TGTGCCAGTAGTATACTAGCGGGGGTTCAACCCACAGATACGCAGTATTTT

v_call: TRBV9
d_call: TRBD2
j_call: TRBJ2-1
clone_size: few
cdr3_aa: CASSVDPAGGSSSYNEQFF
cdr3_nt: TGTGCCAGCAGCGTCGATCCAGCGGGGGGTTCGAGCTCCTACAATGAGCAGTTCTTC

v_call: TRBV5-5
d_call: -
j_call: TRBJ2-7
clone_size: -
cdr3_aa: CASSLATSYEQYF
cdr3_nt: TGTGCCAGCAGCTTAGCTACTTCCTACGAGCAGTACTTC

v_call: TRBV7-6
d_call: -
j_call: TRBJ2-5
clone_size: -
cdr3_aa: CASSPRGGAIKETQYF
cdr3_nt: TGTGCCAGCAGCCCGCGGGGCGGGGCGATCAAAGAGACCCAGTACTTC

v_call: TRBV7-9
d_call: TRBD1
j_call: TRBJ2-1
clone_size: few
cdr3_aa: CASSKWTGSIYNEQFF
cdr3_nt: TGTGCCAGCAGCAAATGGACAGGGAGTATCTACAATGAGCAGTTCTTC

v_call: TRBV20-1
d_call: -
j_call: TRBJ2-2
clone_size: -
cdr3_aa: CSASQNTGELFF
cdr3_nt: TGCAGTGCCTCGCAGAACACCGGGGAGCTGTTTTTT

v_call: TRBV27
d_call: TRBD2
j_call: TRBJ2-5
clone_size: -
cdr3_aa: CASSLFIAGVGETQYF
cdr3_nt: TGTGCCAGCAGTTTATTTATAGCGGGGGTTGGGGAGACCCAGTACTTC

v_call: TRBV20-1
d_call: TRBD2
j_call: TRBJ2-1
clone_size: -
cdr3_aa: CSAREVAGGVYNEQFF
cdr3_nt: TGCAGTGCTAGAGAAGTAGCGGGGGGGGTTTACAATGAGCAGTTCTTC

v_call: TRBV19
d_call: TRBD1
j_call: TRBJ1-1
clone_size: few
cdr3_aa: CASSMPRGRMTEAFF
cdr3_nt: TGTGCCAGTAGTATGCCCAGGGGGCGCATGACTGAAGCTTTCTTT

v_call: TRBV20-1
d_call: TRBD2
j_call: TRBJ2-5
clone_size: many
cdr3_aa: CSARDLPTSGGQETQYF
cdr3_nt: TGCAGTGCTAGAGATCTCCCAACTAGCGGGGGCCAAGAGACCCAGTACTTC

v_call: TRBV12-3/TRBV12-4
d_call: -
j_call: TRBJ2-4
clone_size: few
cdr3_aa: CASSFPRNIQYF
cdr3_nt: TGTGCCAGCAGTTTTCCCAGAAACATTCAGTACTTC

v_call: TRBV11-2
d_call: -
j_call: TRBJ1-2
clone_size: few
cdr3_aa: CASSLVKTGRDGYTF
cdr3_nt: TGTGCCAGCAGCTTAGTTAAGACAGGACGGGATGGCTACACCTTC

v_call: TRBV5-1
d_call: -
j_call: TRBJ2-6
clone_size: -
cdr3_aa: CASSLVGGTGANVLTF
cdr3_nt: TGCGCCAGCAGCTTGGTGGGCGGGACTGGGGCCAACGTCCTGACTTTC

v_call: TRBV14
d_call: TRBD1
j_call: TRBJ2-5
clone_size: -
cdr3_aa: CASSQVTGAETQYF
cdr3_nt: TGTGCCAGCAGCCAAGTGACAGGGGCAGAGACCCAGTACTTC

v_call: TRBV7-2
d_call: -
j_call: TRBJ2-5
clone_size: few
cdr3_aa: CASSLPVVGETQYF
cdr3_nt: TGTGCCAGCAGCTTACCGGTCGTGGGAGAGACCCAGTACTTC

v_call: TRBV18
d_call: -
j_call: TRBJ2-7
clone_size: -
cdr3_aa: CASSRYSGTDYEQYF
cdr3_nt: TGTGCCAGCTCACGTTACTCCGGGACTGACTACGAGCAGTACTTC

v_call: TRBV15
d_call: TRBD1
j_call: TRBJ1-4
clone_size: few
cdr3_aa: CATSTGTAKQEKLFF
cdr3_nt: TGTGCCACCAGCACCGGGACAGCAAAACAAGAAAAACTGTTTTTT

v_call: TRBV5-6
d_call: -
j_call: TRBJ2-3
clone_size: -
cdr3_aa: CASSQDILTDTQYF
cdr3_nt: TGTGCCAGCAGCCAGGACATTTTAACAGATACGCAGTATTTT

v_call: TRBV6-5
d_call: TRBD1
j_call: TRBJ1-2
clone_size: few
cdr3_aa: CASSYRDRLSGYTF
cdr3_nt: TGTGCCAGCAGTTACCGGGACAGGTTGAGTGGCTACACCTTC

v_call: TRBV12-3/TRBV12-4
d_call: TRBD1
j_call: TRBJ1-1
clone_size: few
cdr3_aa: CASANWDRHTEAFF
cdr3_nt: TGTGCCAGCGCTAATTGGGACAGGCACACTGAAGCTTTCTTT

v_call: TRBV10-3
d_call: TRBD1
j_call: TRBJ1-4
clone_size: many
cdr3_aa: CAISGQGGVEKLFF
cdr3_nt: TGTGCCATCAGTGGACAGGGTGGAGTTGAAAAACTGTTTTTT